This T cell receptor beta chain was sequenced for a study of T cell repertoires in ileal Crohn's disease. Study overall: About half of patients got postoperative therapy: roughly 12 thiopurines, under 20 anti-TNF. General study points: Every patient over 26.8% clonality showed endoscopic recurrence.

Note on this clone: As yet, its antigen is unknown.

CDR3 size: 13 residues. Trimming removed 2 bases from V and 4 bases from J, with 9 bases in between. CDR1 is GTSNPN and CDR2 is SVGIG in the germline V gene (reference sequence). Assay used: immunoSEQ multiplex PCR; TCRdb lists only in-frame clones, some missing. The sample includes about 15,000 clones, roughly 88% of them seen just once. The clonotype was recovered from an adult with Crohn's disease. The genes are TRBV30 and TRBJ1-5; D gene ambiguous. Sequencing was performed on ileal tissue. Here the CDR3 reads CAWSRTGNQPQHF. Here the CDR3 DNA reads TGTGCCTGGAGTCGGACGGGAAATCAGCCCCAGCATTTT.